This T cell receptor (beta chain) was sequenced during a study of shared clonotypes between healthy human individuals (TCRdb year 2020). Study-level background: A few men and a couple of women, aged 18 to 49 years, made up the cohort. Different laboratories and diverse techniques were used to prepare libraries and sequence TCR repertoires, to increase sequencing depth and limit assay-specific biases. Per donor, three plates each were used for CD4 naive and CD4 memory, two for CD8 naive, and one for CD8 memory. To estimate repertoire size and how much clonotypes are shared between individuals, the study performed deep sequencing of blood TCR repertoires from 4 to 6 healthy adults. Each donor's leukapheresis produced roughly between roughly 0.9 and 9 billion PBMCs. What the authors observed across the whole study: When a handful of donors were compared, the shared fraction of clonotypes was roughly 4.8% for naive CD4, roughly 3.3% for naive CD8, 2.3% for memory CD4, and less than 0.45% for memory CD8. Sampling was restricted to blood, and TCR repertoires in tissues likely differ from the TCR repertoires found in blood. The genetic and exposure-history diversity represented was limited by the small number of donors. Estimated clonotype richness was generally larger for naive than for memory subsets. Based on pairwise subsampling, the degree of clonotype sharing among donors was expected to be affected by sequencing depth. Even with the large sequencing depth, rarefaction of the sorted-subset datasets indicated that sequencing was incomplete. Clonotypes shared by all four sorted-subset donors showed higher generation probabilities than non-shared clonotypes.

A note on this clone: This clone's antigen is unknown. No base quality values were provided; no much bigger clone lies one nucleotide off.

Using the deep immunoSEQ assay, TCR CDR3 regions were amplified from genomic DNA by multiplex PCR. Extracted genomic DNA from each cell subset was distributed evenly across all wells of several immunoSEQ 96-well plates, and each plate was treated as a replicate. Each replicate PCR for sorted subsets received around 210 ng genomic DNA, equal to about 30,000 T cell genomes. The purified libraries were quantified using a Qubit 3.0 fluorometer, sized with a Bioanalyzer 2100, and then quantified again using the KAPA Library Quantification kit. A separate single-read 150-cycle Illumina NextSeq 550 flow cell was used to sequence each immunoSEQ 96-well plate. Turning to the authors' computational methods: Because the immunoSEQ output included only junctional sequences and no quality scores, the filtering could not be the same as the filtering used for full-length reads. Sequences were annotated with PyIR, a Python wrapper for IgBLAST v1.9, using IMGT germline references to assign V/J genes and CDR3. Reads with weak V/J assignments (E-value above 1e-6), missing CDR3, stop codons, out-of-frame junctions, or ambiguous translated residues were removed. V3J clonotypes were defined by identical inferred V gene, J gene, and CDR3 amino acid sequence. Percentage overlap between repertoires was computed as shared unique clonotypes divided by the size of the smaller repertoire. Three approaches were used to assess repertoire richness: RTK rarefaction, the Chao1 estimator, and Recon v2.1 estimates of unobserved clonotypes. For all TCRbeta clonotypes obtained by the gDNA method from several donors, generation probabilities were computed with OLGA. TCRdb limited this immuneACCESS table to in-frame rearrangements with V and J called. A share of clones is missing; checked studies link under half to unresolved V genes, and the rest is unexplained. V and J calls and clone size are given by that table; D and trimming were obtained from the DNA. The sample data list hundreds of thousands of clones, and more than 95% of these were observed just once. 0.057% of the sample is taken by the ten largest.

The donors were healthy, HIV-negative adults who had no recently reported acute infections or vaccinations. Only Caucasian adults living in Nashville, Tennessee, USA were represented among the donors. CD4+ T cells were enriched by magnetic negative selection, after which naive cells were positively selected on CD45RA and the negative fraction was taken as the memory subset. After blood collection by leukapheresis, PBMCs were isolated using Ficoll-Histopaque density gradient centrifugation and then cryopreserved in the vapor phase of liquid nitrogen. Purity and quantity of every magnetically sorted T cell population were checked by analytical flow cytometry. From each sorted fraction, genomic DNA was isolated and quantified by UV absorbance on a Nanodrop 2000c. The V and J ends are trimmed by 3 bases and 5 bases, leaving 16 bases between them. Measured from the cysteine to the phenylalanine, the CDR3 is 14 residues long. This entry keeps only the CDR3 DNA: 42 bases, framed from base 1. CDR1 and CDR2 (SQVTM, ANQGSEA) derive from the germline V gene.

Material for sequencing was naive CD4+ T cells sorted from blood. The sample's cell subset or site label, in plain terms: CD45RA+ positively selected. This sequence was found in a woman in her twenties or thirties in good health. The V gene is TRBV29-1 and the J gene is TRBJ2-5; the D gene lacks a confident call. The sequenced DNA is TGCAGCGTTGATTTCGGATCTGGACGGGAGACCCAGTACTTC. This sequence encodes CSVDFGSGRETQYF.